This T cell receptor beta chain was sequenced during a study of blood T cells in healthy people across ages. A sample-barcoded 5' primer and a J-beta primer mix were used in a second PCR of roughly 6 to 12 cycles. Via MiXCR, TCRdb re-called the 5' RACE reads, giving one row per CDR3 protein. The table records 500,000 to 550,000 distinct CDR3 sequences, more than 20% of them present only once. The V and J ends lost 4 bases and 10 bases, in that order; junction bases with no gene match: 6. The CDR3 extends over 15 amino acids. The germline V gene encodes CDR1 LGHNA and CDR2 YNFKEQ. These data also formed part of another study, on T cells of mothers and their children.

The chain uses TRBV4-2 and TRBJ2-2, with TRBD2 identical over 13 bases. This TCR was sampled from a boy between 10 and 17 years old in good health. The sequencing input was blood. In DNA, the CDR3 is TGTGCCAGCAGCCCGGGACTAGCGGGATACGAGGAGCTGTTTTTT. Translated: CASSPGLAGYEELFF.